The 28 T cell receptor beta chains given below trace back to one sample, sequenced in a study of beta chain features in type 1 diabetes. The study, taken as a whole, reports: Shortening that was moderate but significant affected the TCRB CDR3s of Type 1 diabetes patients in all four CD4+ subsets.

Expressed TCRB transcripts were sequenced, since all the RNA that had been isolated was reverse transcribed. Only in-frame clones appear in the TCRdb table, and some are missing; sequencing was by immunoSEQ multiplex PCR. The sample shows fewer than 350,000 clones, 15% of them seen only once. These receptors have no known antigen. The sequenced material came from naive CD4+ T cells from blood. The receptors stem from a man younger than 30 with type 1 diabetes.

This clone was counted between two and nine times. The chain recombines TRBV27 with TRBJ2-4; TRBD1 matches at 10 bases. The germline gives CDR1 MNHEY, CDR2 SMNVEV (reference sequence). V was pared by 6 bases and J by 5 bases, with 4 bases of the junction left unmatched. There are 14 residues in the CDR3. This chain's CDR3 is CASSWDRGENIQYF. The CDR3 DNA sequence: TGTGCCAGCAGCTGGGACAGGGGTGAAAACATTCAGTACTTC.

This clone was found a few times. The V gene is TRBV7-9, the J gene TRBJ1-4; D not certain. Germline CDR1 is SEHNR and CDR2 is FQNEAQ (reference sequence). The CDR3 consists of 14 residues. Trimming left V 2 bases short and J 2 bases short, with 6 bases between. The CDR3 coding sequence is TGTGCCAGCAGCTTATCGCAGACTAATGAAAAACTGTTTTTT. This sequence encodes CASSLSQTNEKLFF.

The chain joins TRBV5-1 to TRBJ2-5; D might be TRBD2 (7 bases). The V gene lost 0 bases and the J gene lost 4 bases, with 19 bases spanning the gap. The germline V gene encodes CDR1 SGHRS and CDR2 YFSETQ. The CDR3 totals 17 residues. Here the CDR3 reads CASSLAAVTGRGETQYF. CDR3 nucleotide sequence: TGCGCCAGCAGCTTGGCCGCGGTAACAGGGAGGGGAGAGACCCAGTACTTC. Full variable domain (missing parts from reference TRBV5-1 and TRBJ2-5): KAGVTQTPRYLIKTRGQQVTLSCSPISGHRSVSWYQQTPGQGLQFLFEYFSETQRNKGNFPGRFSGRQFSNSRSEMNVSTLELGDSALYLCASSLAAVTGRGETQYFGPGTRLLVL.

This chain links TRBV5-1 with TRBJ2-3; TRBD1 might be the D (5 bases). Germline loops: CDR1 SGHRS, CDR2 YFSETQ. This CDR3 spans 19 amino acids. The V end lost 3 bases, the J end lost 3 bases, and 26 bases lay between the germline ends. CDR3 sequence reads: CASSWMNRSLKLATDTQYF. CDR3 bases: TGCGCCAGCAGCTGGATGAACAGGAGTCTAAAACTCGCGACAGATACGCAGTATTTT.

The chain links TRBV30 to TRBJ2-2; D is possibly TRBD1 (6 bases). The CDR3 has 14 amino acids. CDR1 GTSNPN and CDR2 SVGIG come from the germline V gene (reference sequence). Trimming stripped 4 bases from V and 2 bases from J, with 11 bases between. CDR3 DNA sequence: TGTGCCTGGATCGTGGACAGAAACACCGGGGAGCTGTTTTTT. This sequence encodes CAWIVDRNTGELFF.

The rearrangement links TRBV5-4 to TRBJ2-3; the match to TRBD2 covers 13 bases. CDR3 length: 15 residues. Germline V lookup: CDR1 SGHNT, CDR2 YYREEE (reference sequence). Germline trimming cut 3 bases from V and 4 bases from J; bases unmatched to any gene: 2. CDR3 in DNA: TGTGCCAGCAGCTGGACTAGCGGGAGTTCAGATACGCAGTATTTT. Translated, it gives CASSWTSGSSDTQYF.

The chain couples TRBV5-4 to TRBJ2-1, with 11 bases aligning to TRBD2. There are 15 residues in the CDR3. After removal of 0 bases from V and 13 bases from J, the junction contained 9 bases not matched to a gene. CDR1 and CDR2 from the germline V gene are SGHNT and YYREEE (reference sequence). The CDR3 is CASSLDLAGGLNQFF. The CDR3 nucleotides are TGTGCCAGCAGCTTGGACCTAGCGGGAGGCCTAAACCAGTTCTTC.

V is TRBV27 and J is TRBJ2-1, with 16 positions matching TRBD2. This CDR3 has 15 amino acids. Trimming removed 4 bases from V and 10 bases from J; junction bases left unmatched: 4. From germline, CDR1 is MNHEY and CDR2 SMNVEV (reference sequence). CDR3 coding DNA: TGTGCCAGCAGTTCGGGACTAGCGGGAGGGCGAGAGCAGTTCTTC. Its translation is CASSSGLAGGREQFF.

The chain joins TRBV7-9 to TRBJ2-3; D perhaps matches TRBD1 (5 bases). This CDR3 is 14 amino acids long. Germline loops: CDR1 SEHNR, CDR2 FQNEAQ (reference sequence). Between the trimmed V and J ends, which lost 5 bases and 3 bases, there was a span of 12 bases. The CDR3 sequence is CASSPGWSTDTQYF. CDR3 DNA: TGTGCCAGCAGCCCAGGGTGGAGTACAGATACGCAGTATTTT.

This clone has a handful of counts. Different DNA sequences within this sample yield the same CDR3. The CDR3: CASSLQGYEQYF. The CDR3 nucleotides read TGCGCCAGCAGCTTACAGGGCTACGAGCAGTACTTC. The gene calls are TRBV5-1 and TRBJ2-7, with a tentative D call TRBD1 (6 bases). The V gene lost 2 bases and the J gene lost 3 bases, with 6 bases spanning the gap. Germline CDR1 and CDR2: SGHRS and YFSETQ. CDR3 size: 12 residues.

DNA of the CDR3: TGTGCCAGCAGCTCCGACAGGGGCGAGCAGTACTTC. It yields the protein CASSSDRGEQYF. V gene TRBV7-6 combines with J gene TRBJ2-7, with 8 bases aligning to TRBD1. This CDR3 comprises 12 residues. CDR1 and CDR2 (germline): SGHVS, FNYEAQ. Unmatched junction bases numbered 2, after V lost 4 bases and J lost 6 bases.

Of note for this clone: One end of the junction is discordant with germline, which a read error may explain. The chain employs TRBV30 and TRBJ2-3, with TRBD2 matching over 7 bases. Germline loops: CDR1 GTSNPN, CDR2 SVGIG (reference sequence). The CDR3 length is 14 residues. CDR3 DNA: TGTGCCTGCTTAGATTCGACTAGCAGAGATACGCAGTATTTT. It is translated as CACLDSTSRDTQYF.

In this sample, this clone turned up a few times. The chain recombines TRBV18 with TRBJ2-1; 10 positions agree with TRBD2. V trimming: 2 bases; J trimming: 6 bases; junction bases outside the gene matches: 1. The CDR3 has 14 amino acids. CDR1 and CDR2 (germline): KGHSH, LQKENI. The CDR3 loop is CASSPSSGGNEQFF. DNA for the CDR3: TGTGCCAGCTCACCATCTAGCGGGGGCAATGAGCAGTTCTTC.

V is TRBV11-3 and J is TRBJ2-2; D is possibly TRBD1 (5 bases). V was pared by 1 base and J by 2 bases, with 11 bases between. This CDR3 is 16 amino acids long. Germline CDR1 SGHNT, CDR2 YENEEA. CDR3 region: CASSLGQGSNTGELFF. In DNA, the CDR3 is TGTGCCAGCAGCTTAGGCCAGGGCTCAAACACCGGGGAGCTGTTTTTT.

This clone was counted a few times. The V gene is TRBV5-1, the J gene TRBJ2-7, with 7 bases that match TRBD1. Germline loops: CDR1 SGHRS, CDR2 YFSETQ. The length of the CDR3 is 14 residues. The V and J ends lost 2 bases and 3 bases, in that order; junction bases with no gene match: 5. The CDR3 loop is CASSFPGQNYEQYF. CDR3 DNA sequence: TGCGCCAGCAGCTTTCCGGGACAGAACTACGAGCAGTACTTC.

The CDR3 reads CASSFSRTYNEQFF. The CDR3 DNA sequence: TGTGCCAGCAGCTTCAGCAGGACCTACAATGAGCAGTTCTTC. V and J are TRBV7-8 and TRBJ2-1, with D hard to call. Between the trimmed V and J ends, which lost 3 bases and 2 bases, there was a span of 8 bases. The CDR3 is 14 amino acids. Germline V gene data show CDR1 as SGHVS and CDR2 as FQNEAQ.

The chain couples TRBV6-5 to TRBJ2-7; TRBD1 is a possible D gene (5 bases). Trimming shortened V by 2 bases and J by 5 bases, and 7 bases separated the two germline ends. Germline CDR1 and CDR2: MNHEY and SVGAGI. CDR3 length equals 12 residues. CDR3 region: CASSYRGNEQYF. CDR3 coding DNA: TGTGCCAGCAGTTACAGGGGAAACGAGCAGTACTTC.

This clone was seen a handful of times. The V call is TRBV18, the J call TRBJ2-1; TRBD2 matches 10 bases. Germline CDR1 and CDR2: KGHSH and LQKENI. The CDR3 runs 15 residues. V lost 3 bases and J lost 5; bases outside the gene matches: 4. CDR3 in amino acids: CASSPGLARDNEQFF. CDR3 nucleotide sequence: TGTGCCAGCTCACCGGGACTAGCGAGGGACAATGAGCAGTTCTTC.

This clone was picked up a small number of times. The chain carries TRBV7-2 and TRBJ2-1, with D maybe TRBD2 (6 bases). CDR1 is SGHTA and CDR2 is FQGNSA in the germline V gene. V was cut by 5 bases and J by 9 bases, with 11 bases left in between. CDR3 size: 12 residues. As DNA, the CDR3 is TGTGCCAGCAGCCTATTTAGCGGTGAGCAGTTCTTC. Translating it yields CASSLFSGEQFF.

The chain combines TRBV19 with TRBJ2-2; D possibly corresponds to TRBD1 (5 bases). V was cut by 3 bases and J by 16 bases, with 12 bases left in between. Looked up from germline, CDR1 is LNHDA and CDR2 is SQIVND (reference sequence). This CDR3 contains 11 residues. The CDR3 DNA reads as TGTGCCAGTAGTATGCTGGGCAGGGCGTTTTTT. Its translation is CASSMLGRAFF. Combining the CDR3 with reference TRBV19 and TRBJ2-2 gives the whole variable domain DGGITQSPKYLFRKEGQNVTLSCEQNLNHDAMYWYRQDPGQGLRLIYYSQIVNDFQKGDIAEGYSVSREKKESFPLTVTSAQKNPTAFYLCASSMLGRAFFGEGSRLTVL.

This clone has only a few counts. The chain joins TRBV7-2 to TRBJ2-3; D is unclear. Germline V gives CDR1 SGHTA, CDR2 FQGNSA. The V end lost 2 bases, the J end lost 2 bases, and 11 bases lay between the germline ends. The CDR3 totals 15 residues. DNA of the CDR3: TGTGCCAGCAGCTTAAGCTGGTTTTCCACAGATACGCAGTATTTT. This gives the protein CASSLSWFSTDTQYF.

Turning to this clone: The same CDR3 arises from other DNA sequences in this sample as well. V usage is TRBV7-2 and J usage is TRBJ2-5; D not certain. The germline V and J ends were trimmed by 1 base and 2 bases, with 5 bases remaining between them. The CDR3 has 13 residues. From germline, CDR1 is SGHTA and CDR2 FQGNSA. The CDR3 protein is CASSLGRQETQYF. The DNA for the CDR3 is TGTGCCAGCAGCTTAGGCAGGCAAGAGACCCAGTACTTC.

The chain uses TRBV20-1 and TRBJ2-7; no firm D call. The CDR3 is made up of 11 amino acids. Trimming took 6 bases from V and 4 from J, leaving 10 bases between them. CDR1 DFQATT and CDR2 SNEGSKA come from the germline V gene (reference sequence). This chain's CDR3 is CSAHAMYEQYF. In DNA form, the CDR3 reads TGCAGTGCCCACGCGATGTACGAGCAGTACTTC.

The chain is built from TRBV19 and TRBJ1-2; D call uncertain. CDR1 is LNHDA, CDR2 SQIVND, per germline (reference sequence). V lost 5 bases and J lost 11, with 18 bases in between. The CDR3 totals 13 residues. CDR3 region: CASSPQFREYYTF. In DNA form, the CDR3 reads TGTGCCAGTAGTCCCCAGTTCCGGGAGTATTACACCTTC.

The rearrangement joins TRBV30 to TRBJ1-4; no clear D. Germline assignment: CDR1 GTSNPN and CDR2 SVGIG (reference sequence). V was pared by 0 bases and J by 4 bases, with 6 bases between. The CDR3 consists of 13 residues. CDR3 sequence: CAWSVGVNEKLFF. The CDR3 nucleotides are TGTGCCTGGAGTGTCGGGGTTAATGAAAAACTGTTTTTT.

This rearrangement joins TRBV6-5 to TRBJ2-7; 8 positions agree with TRBD1. This CDR3 is 14 amino acids long. J gave up 3 bases and V 7 bases, and 8 bases lay outside the gene matches. CDR1 and CDR2 from the germline V gene are MNHEY and SVGAGI. CDR3 amino acids: CASTPRTGIYEQYF. DNA for the CDR3: TGTGCCAGCACTCCGCGGACAGGGATCTACGAGCAGTACTTC.

This clone appeared once. The chain combines TRBV2 with TRBJ1-4; TRBD1 aligns across 7 bases. This CDR3 has 14 amino acids. V shed 8 bases, J shed 3 bases, and the junction held 6 bases outside the gene matches. From germline, CDR1 is SNHLY and CDR2 FYNNEI. In nucleotides, the CDR3 is TGTGCCAGCTACCGGGACAGAGCTAATGAAAAACTGTTTTTT. Amino acid sequence: CASYRDRANEKLFF.

The gene calls are TRBV7-9 and TRBJ1-1, with 8 bases identical to TRBD1. The ends lost 6 bases at V and 1 base at J; junction bases unmatched: 7. Per the germline V gene, CDR1 is SEHNR and CDR2 is FQNEAQ (reference sequence). This CDR3 comprises 15 residues. The DNA for the CDR3 is TGTGCCAGCAGGGCAGGGGGCAGGGAGAACACTGAAGCTTTCTTT. Its protein product is CASRAGGRENTEAFF.